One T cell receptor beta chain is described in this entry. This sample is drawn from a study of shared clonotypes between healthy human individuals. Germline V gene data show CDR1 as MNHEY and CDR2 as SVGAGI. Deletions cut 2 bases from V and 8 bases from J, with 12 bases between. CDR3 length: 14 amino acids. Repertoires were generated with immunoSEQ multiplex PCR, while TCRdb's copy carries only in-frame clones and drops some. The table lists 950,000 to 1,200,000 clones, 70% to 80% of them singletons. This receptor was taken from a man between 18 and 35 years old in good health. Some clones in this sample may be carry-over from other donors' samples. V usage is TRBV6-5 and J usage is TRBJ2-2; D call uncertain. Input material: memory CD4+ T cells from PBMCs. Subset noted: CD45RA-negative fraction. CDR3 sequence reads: CASSYPPKPGELFF. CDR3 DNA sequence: TGTGCCAGCAGTTACCCCCCGAAACCGGGGGAGCTGTTTTTT.